Below, 8 T cell receptor beta chains from the same sample are listed, as sequenced in a study of T-cell memory formation after mild COVID-19. TCRdb called the 5' RACE reads again in MiXCR, with one record for every CDR3 protein. The sample yields 550,000 to 600,000 distinct CDR3 sequences, less than 25% seen once. Specimen: PBMCs or a T cell subset sorted from them (not recorded which). The receptors derive from an adult woman who had mild COVID-19 (a few samples of this study predate the infection). Cell type and time point are not known.

This clonotype was picked up a small number of times. V usage is TRBV11-2 and J usage is TRBJ2-1, with D possibly being TRBD2 (6 bases). The ends were cut back, 8 bases at V and 9 bases at J, with 20 bases in the middle. CDR3 length: 14 amino acids. Germline CDR1 is SGHAT and CDR2 is FQNNGV. The CDR3, as DNA: TGTGCCAGCGGGATAAGGTCCGCGGAGGGTGAGCAGTTCTTC. It encodes CASGIRSAEGEQFF.

The chain has TRBV9 and TRBJ2-5; 9 bases map to TRBD2. Germline V CDR1 and CDR2: SGDLS, YYNGEE. This CDR3 is built from 16 residues. V was clipped by 0 bases and J by 5 bases; unmatched bases: 8. As DNA, the CDR3 is TGTGCCAGCAGCGTAGGAGCGGGGGGTGCACGGGAGACCCAGTACTTC. Amino acid sequence: CASSVGAGGARETQYF.

This clonotype was seen more than once but under ten times. The chain uses TRBV7-2 and TRBJ2-1; 7 nucleotides align to TRBD1. After removal of 1 base from V and 4 bases from J, the junction contained 7 bases not matched to a gene. Germline V lookup: CDR1 SGHTA, CDR2 FQGNSA. The CDR3 is 16 amino acids. The CDR3 sequence is CASSLETGMGYNEQFF. In nucleotides, the CDR3 is TGTGCCAGCAGCTTAGAGACAGGGATGGGGTACAATGAGCAGTTCTTC. Using reference TRBV7-2 and TRBJ2-1 for the parts outside the CDR3, the full variable domain is GAGVSQSPSNKVTEKGKDVELRCDPISGHTALYWYRQSLGQGLEFLIYFQGNSAPDKSGLPSDRFSAERTGGSVSTLTIQRTQQEDSAVYLCASSLETGMGYNEQFFGPGTRLTVL.

The gene calls are TRBV27 and TRBJ2-5; 11 nucleotides match TRBD2. V shed 0 bases and J 4 bases; nucleotides not matched to a gene: 13. The CDR3 is 19 residues long. The germline V gene has CDR1 MNHEY and CDR2 SMNVEV (reference sequence). CDR3 sequence: CASSLSAGLAATGGETQYF. In DNA form, the CDR3 reads TGTGCCAGCAGTTTATCAGCGGGACTAGCGGCAACCGGTGGAGAGACCCAGTACTTC.

The rearrangement uses TRBV5-1 and TRBJ1-2; tentatively, D is TRBD1 (5 bases). Germline CDR1 and CDR2: SGHRS and YFSETQ. Trimming cost V 0 bases and J 6 bases, with 21 bases left between them. The CDR3 loop spans 17 amino acids. CDR3 sequence (DNA): TGCGCCAGCAGCTTGGACCCGCATGCGACAGAGAAAGATGGCTACACCTTC. This codes for CASSLDPHATEKDGYTF. Supplemented by reference TRBV5-1 and TRBJ1-2, the full variable domain reads KAGVTQTPRYLIKTRGQQVTLSCSPISGHRSVSWYQQTPGQGLQFLFEYFSETQRNKGNFPGRFSGRQFSNSRSEMNVSTLELGDSALYLCASSLDPHATEKDGYTFGSGTRLTVV.

This clonotype was found a few times. The rearrangement uses TRBV29-1 and TRBJ2-7; 7 positions agree with TRBD2. The germline V gene encodes CDR1 SQVTM and CDR2 ANQGSEA. V lost 6 bases to trimming and J lost 6 bases; unmatched junction nucleotides: 14. There are 14 residues in the CDR3. The CDR3 DNA follows: TGCAGCGTAGAGGGACGGGAGACTAGCCCCGAGCAGTACTTC. As protein: CSVEGRETSPEQYF.

This clonotype has ten or more counts. The V gene is TRBV5-6, the J gene TRBJ1-1; D is ambiguous. V lost 1 base and J 3 bases, leaving 1 base between the germline ends. Germline CDR1 is SGHDT and CDR2 is YYEEEE. The CDR3 extends over 11 amino acids. The CDR3 loop reads CASSLHTEAFF. The CDR3 coding sequence is TGTGCCAGCAGCTTGCACACTGAAGCTTTCTTT.

This clonotype was observed a handful of times. The rearrangement uses TRBV3-1 and TRBJ2-5; 11 bases match TRBD1. J lost 7 bases, V lost 4 bases, and 2 bases had no gene match. From germline, CDR1 is LGHDT and CDR2 YNNKEL (reference sequence). This CDR3 spans 13 amino acids. In nucleotides, the CDR3 is TGTGCCAGCAGCCTTGGGACAGGGGGGACCCAGTACTTC. Protein: CASSLGTGGTQYF.